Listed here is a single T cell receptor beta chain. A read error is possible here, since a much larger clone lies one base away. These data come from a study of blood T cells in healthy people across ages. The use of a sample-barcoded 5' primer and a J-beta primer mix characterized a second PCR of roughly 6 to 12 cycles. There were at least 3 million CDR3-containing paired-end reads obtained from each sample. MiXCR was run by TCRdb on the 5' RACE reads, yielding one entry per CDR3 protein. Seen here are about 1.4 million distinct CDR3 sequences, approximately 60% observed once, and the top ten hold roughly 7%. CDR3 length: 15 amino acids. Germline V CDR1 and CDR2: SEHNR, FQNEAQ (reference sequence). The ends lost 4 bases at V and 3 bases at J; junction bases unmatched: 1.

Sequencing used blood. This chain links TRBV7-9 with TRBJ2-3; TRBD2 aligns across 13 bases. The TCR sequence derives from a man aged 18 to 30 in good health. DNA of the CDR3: TGTGCCAGCAGCTGGACTAGCGGGAGAACAGATACGCAGTATTTT. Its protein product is CASSWTSGRTDTQYF. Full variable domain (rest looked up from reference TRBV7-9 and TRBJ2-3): DTGVSQNPRHKITKRGQNVTFRCDPISEHNRLYWYRQTLGQGPEFLTYFQNEAQLEKSRLLSDRFSAERPKGSFSTLEIQRTEQGDSAMYLCASSWTSGRTDTQYFGPGTRLTVL.